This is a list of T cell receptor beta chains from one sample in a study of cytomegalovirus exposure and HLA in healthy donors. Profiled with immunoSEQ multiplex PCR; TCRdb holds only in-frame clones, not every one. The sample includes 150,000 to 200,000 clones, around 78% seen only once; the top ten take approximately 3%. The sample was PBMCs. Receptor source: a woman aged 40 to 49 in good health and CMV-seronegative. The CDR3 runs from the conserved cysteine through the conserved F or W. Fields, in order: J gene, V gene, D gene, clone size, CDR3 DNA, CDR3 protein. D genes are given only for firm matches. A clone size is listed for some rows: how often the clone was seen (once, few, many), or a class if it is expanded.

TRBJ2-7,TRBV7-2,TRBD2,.,TGTGCCAGCAGCCGACTAGCGGGGGAGGCCTACGAGCAGTACTTC,CASSRLAGEAYEQYF
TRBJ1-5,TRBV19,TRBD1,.,TGTGCCAGTAGTATGGGTCGGGACAGGGGAAATCAGCCCCAGCATTTT,CASSMGRDRGNQPQHF
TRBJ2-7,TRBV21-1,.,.,TGTGCCAGCAGCAAGTTCAGGGATGTAATACCCTACGAGCAGTACTTC,CASSKFRDVIPYEQYF
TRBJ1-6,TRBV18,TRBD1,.,TGTGCCAGCTCATCAACCGGGACAGGGGGCTCGTCACCCCTCCACTTT,CASSSTGTGGSSPLHF
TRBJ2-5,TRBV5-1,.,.,TGCGCCAGCAGCCGCGGGACGGGGGAGACCCAGTACTTC,CASSRGTGETQYF
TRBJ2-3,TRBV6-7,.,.,TGTGCCAGCAGTGTTGCAGGGGAACGAGCGGGGCGCACAGATACGCAGTATTTT,CASSVAGERAGRTDTQYF
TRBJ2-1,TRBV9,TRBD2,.,TGTGCCAGCAGCGCCTTGGGGACTAGCTTAAGTAATGAGCAGTTCTTC,CASSALGTSLSNEQFF
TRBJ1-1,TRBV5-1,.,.,TGCGCCAGCAGCTTAGGGGGGAACACTGAAGCTTTCTTT,CASSLGGNTEAFF
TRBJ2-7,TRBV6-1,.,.,TGTGCCAGCGGACATCGACAGGACTACGAGCAGTACTTC,CASGHRQDYEQYF
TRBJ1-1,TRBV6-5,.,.,TGTGCCAGCAGTTACTCTACAGGGATAGGCGAAGCTTTCTTT,CASSYSTGIGEAFF
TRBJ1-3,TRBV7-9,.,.,TGTGCCAGCAGCCTAGGAAACACCATATATTTT,CASSLGNTIYF
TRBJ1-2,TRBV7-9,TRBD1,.,TGTGCCAGCAGCTCCGGACAGGGGGCCTATGGCTACACCTTC,CASSSGQGAYGYTF
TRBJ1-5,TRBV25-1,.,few,TGTGCCAGCAGGTACAGGGTTAAGAATGGGAATCAGCCCCAGCATTTT,CASRYRVKNGNQPQHF
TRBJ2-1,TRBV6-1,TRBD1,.,TGTGCCAGCACCAGACAGGGGGCAGTTGAGCAGTTCTTC,CASTRQGAVEQFF
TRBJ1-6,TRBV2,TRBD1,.,TGTGCCAGCACCACCGGACAGGGGGCAATTAATTCACCCCTCCACTTT,CASTTGQGAINSPLHF
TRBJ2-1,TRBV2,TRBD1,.,TGTGCCAGCAGTTCCTCCGGGACAGGGGCCTCGCGATACAATGAGCAGTTCTTC,CASSSSGTGASRYNEQFF
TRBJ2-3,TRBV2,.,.,TGTGCCAGCAGCCTGGACAGAGGCTCGCAGTATTTT,CASSLDRGSQYF
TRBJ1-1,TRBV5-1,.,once,TGCGCCAGCAGCCCTACAGGGAACACTGAAGCTTTCTTT,CASSPTGNTEAFF
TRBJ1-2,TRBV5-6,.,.,TGTGCCAGCAGCTTGGCCAATGGGGGGGCTGGTGGTGGCTACACCTTC,CASSLANGGAGGGYTF
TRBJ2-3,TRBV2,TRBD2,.,TGTGCCAGCAGCCCGGGATTTAGCGGGCCATCGCGAGGCGCAGATACGCAGTATTTT,CASSPGFSGPSRGADTQYF
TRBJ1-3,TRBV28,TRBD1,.,TGTGCCAGCAGATCAGCGGGCCCGAGCAAGACAGGGGGTAACGGAAACACCATATATTTT,CASRSAGPSKTGGNGNTIYF
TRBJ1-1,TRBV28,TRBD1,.,TGTGCCAGCACCGCGGACAGGGGTAAAGCTTTCTTT,CASTADRGKAFF
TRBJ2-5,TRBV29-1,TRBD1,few,TGCAGCGCCATTACAGGGGGCGCGGGGGAGACCCAGTACTTC,CSAITGGAGETQYF
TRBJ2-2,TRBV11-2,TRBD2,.,TGTGCCAGCAGCCCCCTTTCTGCGGGGGGCCTGAACACCGGGGAGCTGTTTTTT,CASSPLSAGGLNTGELFF
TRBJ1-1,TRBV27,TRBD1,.,TGTGCCAGCAGTTCCTACAGGGGGCTCGTGAACACTGAAGCTTTCTTT,CASSSYRGLVNTEAFF
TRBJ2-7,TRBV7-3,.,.,TGTGCCAGCAGCTTGGATCCGACTGCCTACGAGCAGTACTTC,CASSLDPTAYEQYF
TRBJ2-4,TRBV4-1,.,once,TGCGCCAGCAGCCAATTACCCGGGACGGGACTAGCCAAAAACATTCAGTACTTC,CASSQLPGTGLAKNIQYF
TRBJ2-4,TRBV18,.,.,TGTGCCAGCTCACCACCGGTATCGGTTGCCAAAAACATTCAGTACTTC,CASSPPVSVAKNIQYF
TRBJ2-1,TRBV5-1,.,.,TGCGCCAGCAGTCGCTTGGGGCAGGCGACACGAAATGAGCAGTTCTTC,CASSRLGQATRNEQFF
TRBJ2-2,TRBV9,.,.,TGTGCCAGCAGCGTAAGGGGAGAGGGGGTTACCGGGGAGCTGTTTTTT,CASSVRGEGVTGELFF
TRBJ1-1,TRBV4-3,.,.,TGCGCCAGCAGCCAAATTCAGGGTGGGACTGAAGCTTTCTTT,CASSQIQGGTEAFF
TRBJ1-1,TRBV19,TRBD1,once,TGTGCCAGTAGTAAGGGACAGGGCGAAGCTTTCTTT,CASSKGQGEAFF
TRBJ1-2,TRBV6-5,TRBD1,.,TGTGCCAGCAGTTTGACAGGGGTGGGCTATGGCTACACCTTC,CASSLTGVGYGYTF
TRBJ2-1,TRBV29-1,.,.,TGCAGCGCAGGGGGAGGTTACCCCTACAATGAGCAGTTCTTC,CSAGGGYPYNEQFF
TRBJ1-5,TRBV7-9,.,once,TGTTCCAGCAGATTTGAGGGTCAGCCCCAGCATTTT,CSSRFEGQPQHF
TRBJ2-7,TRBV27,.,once,TGTGCCAGCTATCTTAAAGTCGGGGGCTCCTACGAGCAGTACTTC,CASYLKVGGSYEQYF
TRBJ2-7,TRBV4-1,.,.,TGCGCCAGCAGCCAAGGATTGACAGGATTCACCTACGAGCAGTACTTC,CASSQGLTGFTYEQYF
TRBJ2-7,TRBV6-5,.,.,TGTGCCAGCAGCCGCGGACTCCTTTTGGACGAGCAGTACTTC,CASSRGLLLDEQYF
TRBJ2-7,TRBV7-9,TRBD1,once,TGTGCCAGCAGCTTGGGACAGGGGTACTACGAGCAGTACTTC,CASSLGQGYYEQYF
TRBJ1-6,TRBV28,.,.,TGTGCCAGCAGCCCTCCCGTCGACAGTAGGAATTCACCCCTCCACTTT,CASSPPVDSRNSPLHF
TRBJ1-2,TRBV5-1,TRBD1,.,TGCGCCAGCAGCTTTAGGGCAGGGGGCGATGGCTACACCTTC,CASSFRAGGDGYTF
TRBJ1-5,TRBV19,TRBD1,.,TGTGCCAGTAGAAAGGACAGGGGGCTATTGAGCAATCAGCCCCAGCATTTT,CASRKDRGLLSNQPQHF
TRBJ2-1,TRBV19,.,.,TGTGCCAGTAGTAGGTGGGGGACAACCTCCTACAATGAGCAGTTCTTC,CASSRWGTTSYNEQFF